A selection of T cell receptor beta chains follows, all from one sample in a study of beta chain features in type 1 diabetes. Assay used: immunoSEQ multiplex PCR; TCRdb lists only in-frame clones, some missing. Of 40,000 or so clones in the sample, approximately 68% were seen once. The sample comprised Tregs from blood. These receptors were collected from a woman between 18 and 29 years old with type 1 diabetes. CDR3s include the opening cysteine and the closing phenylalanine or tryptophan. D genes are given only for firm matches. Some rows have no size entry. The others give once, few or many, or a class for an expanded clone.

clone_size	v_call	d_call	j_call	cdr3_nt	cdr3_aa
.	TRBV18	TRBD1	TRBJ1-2	TGTGCCAGCTCGCCAGGGGACAGGGTACATGGCTACACCTTC	CASSPGDRVHGYTF
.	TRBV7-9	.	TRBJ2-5	TGTGCCAGCAGCCCCGGGACAAAACAAGAGACCCAGTACTTC	CASSPGTKQETQYF
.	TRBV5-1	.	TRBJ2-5	TGCGCCAGCAGCTTGGACAGAGCCCAAGAGACCCAGTACTTC	CASSLDRAQETQYF
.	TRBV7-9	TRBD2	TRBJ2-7	TGTGCCAGCAGCCTTTCGACTAGCGGGAACGTTTACGAGCAGTACTTC	CASSLSTSGNVYEQYF
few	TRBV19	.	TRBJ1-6	TGTGCCAGTAGTATGGGGCATAATTCACCCCTCCACTTT	CASSMGHNSPLHF
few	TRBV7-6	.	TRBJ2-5	TGTGCCAGCAGCTTAGGTGGAATGAGGGGGGAGACCCAGTACTTC	CASSLGGMRGETQYF
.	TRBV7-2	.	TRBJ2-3	TGTGCCAGCAGCTTAGCCGGGACTAGCACAGATACGCAGTATTTT	CASSLAGTSTDTQYF
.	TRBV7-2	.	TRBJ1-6	TGTGCCAGCAGTCTCGCTAGACAGGATCCTTCACCCCTCCACTTT	CASSLARQDPSPLHF
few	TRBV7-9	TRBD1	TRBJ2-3	TGTGCCAGCAGACAGGGGGCCACAGATACGCAGTATTTT	CASRQGATDTQYF
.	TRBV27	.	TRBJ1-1	TGTGCCAGCAGTTTCGGGGGGGCGCGCAGAGCTTTCTTT	CASSFGGARRAFF
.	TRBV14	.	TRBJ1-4	TGTGCCAGCAGCCAAGAGTTTCAGGGGAAAAAACTGTTTTTT	CASSQEFQGKKLFF
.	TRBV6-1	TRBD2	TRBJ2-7	TGTGCCAGCAGAGTAGCGGGAGGTTACGAGCAGTACTTC	CASRVAGGYEQYF
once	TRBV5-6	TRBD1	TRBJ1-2	TGTGCCAGCAACCTACAGGGGACCAACTATGGCTACACCTTC	CASNLQGTNYGYTF
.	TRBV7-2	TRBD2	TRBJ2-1	TGTGCCAGCAGCTTAGTGCTAGCGGGAGGTCCCAATGAGCAGTTCTTC	CASSLVLAGGPNEQFF
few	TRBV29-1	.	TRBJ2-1	TGCAGCGTTGCCGCTCGGGTCTCCTACAATGAGCAGTTCTTC	CSVAARVSYNEQFF
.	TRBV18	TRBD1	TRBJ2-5	TGTGCCAGCTCAAAAACAGGGGGGATTCAAGAGACCCAGTACTTC	CASSKTGGIQETQYF
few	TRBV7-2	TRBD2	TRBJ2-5	TGTGCCAGCAGCAGGACTAGCGCACAAGAGACCCAGTACTTC	CASSRTSAQETQYF
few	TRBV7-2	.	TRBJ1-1	TGTGCCAGCAGGCTGGCCAGGGGCCTCGAAGCTTTCTTT	CASRLARGLEAFF
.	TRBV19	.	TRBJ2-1	TGTGCCAGTAGTATAGATGGGACATCTTACAATGAGCAGTTCTTC	CASSIDGTSYNEQFF
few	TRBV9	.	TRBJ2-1	TGTGCCAGCAGCGTAGCGGACACATACAATGAGCAGTTCTTC	CASSVADTYNEQFF
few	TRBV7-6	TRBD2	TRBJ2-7	TGTGCCAGCAGTGACGGGCTAGCGGGAGGCTACGAGCAGTACTTC	CASSDGLAGGYEQYF
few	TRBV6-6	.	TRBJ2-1	TGTGCCAGCAGTCCGGGATTTTCCTACAATGAGCAGTTCTTC	CASSPGFSYNEQFF
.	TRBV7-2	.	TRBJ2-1	TGTGCCAGCAGCTCCGGGGAGGTGAATGAGCAGTTCTTC	CASSSGEVNEQFF
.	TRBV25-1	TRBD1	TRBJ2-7	TGTGCCAGCGGGGGACAGCCCTACGAGCAGTACTTC	CASGGQPYEQYF